The source of this T cell receptor beta chain is a study of tumor-infiltrating lymphocytes in primary liver carcinoma. Study-level points and caveats: Overlap in tumor-adjacent and tumor-blood pairs fell below that of tumor region pairs. Presence in all five tumor regions was observed for only about 7.5-24% of top clones. Relative to blood, tumors carried a significantly larger fraction of the repertoire in their top 250 clones (p = 0.039).

DNA and RNA were both co-extracted from 20-30 mg of bulk tissue that had not been sorted. Tumor samples all exceeded 80% viable tumor cells. With around 490 ng total RNA as template and a constant-region primer, TCR beta cDNA was made. Three nested multiplex PCR rounds, a slightly modified ARM-PCR method, built the TCR beta libraries. Primers for the first two PCR rounds were TRBV1-TRBV30 forward primers and a C-beta reverse primer (around 10 cycles per round). TCRdb ran MiXCR on the multiplex PCR reads and lists one entry per CDR3 protein. This table has roughly 25,000 distinct CDR3 sequences, roughly four fifths appearing once. CDR1 is LGHNA, CDR2 YSLEER, per germline. The CDR3 is 14 amino acids. As regards this clonotype: Antigen unknown. Here the CDR3 omits its conserved ending phenylalanine or tryptophan, so a read error is the likely source.

The sequenced material came from liver tumor tissue from sampling region 5. Stated subset: tumor region T5, tumor centre. The chain uses TRBV4-3 and TRBJ2-1, with no clear D. This TCR was recovered from a woman aged 25 to 39 with primary liver carcinoma and hepatitis B virus infection. The DNA for the CDR3 is TGTACCAGCAGCCACACAGAGTTGGTCAATGAGCAGTTCTTA. Amino acids: CTSSHTELVNEQFL.